This is a list of T cell receptor beta chains from one sample in a study of read filtering for tumor transcriptome and immune sequencing. TCRdb fed the reads into MiXCR, producing one record per CDR3 protein. The table includes tens of thousands of distinct CDR3 sequences, about 15% detected once. The source material was a population of CD138-negative cells sorted from bone marrow. The receptors originated from a donor over 35 with multiple myeloma. The CDR3 runs from the conserved cysteine through the conserved F or W. A D gene is named only where the DNA matches it firmly. Size tells how often a clone was seen (once, few, many) or the class of an expanded clone, and some rows leave it out.

D,J,size,V,DNA,CDR3
NA,TRBJ1-4,many,TRBV30,TGTGCCTGGAGAAAGGGAGATCGGGCTGAAAAACTGTTTTTT,CAWRKGDRAEKLFF
NA,TRBJ2-3,many,TRBV10-3,TGTGCCATCAGTGAGACTGGAGATACGCAGTATTTT,CAISETGDTQYF
TRBD1,TRBJ1-1,many,TRBV20-1,TGCAGTGCCCCGACCTCGGACAGGGTGGGCACTGAAGCTTTCTTT,CSAPTSDRVGTEAFF
TRBD2,TRBJ2-1,many,TRBV5-1,TGCGCCAGCAGCTTGCTCCTGACTAGCGAGGCCTACAATGAGCAGTTCTTC,CASSLLLTSEAYNEQFF
TRBD1,TRBJ1-4,many,TRBV27,TGTGCCAGCAGGACCCAGGGGGCGGGAAGGGAAAAACTGTTTTTT,CASRTQGAGREKLFF
NA,TRBJ2-7,NA,TRBV19,TGTGCCAGTAGTCTCGGTGGAGTCGGAGCCTACGAGCAGTACTTC,CASSLGGVGAYEQYF
NA,TRBJ2-7,many,TRBV20-1,TGCAGTGCTATCCTATCCCCGGGACTCCAGTCGGAGCAGTACTTC,CSAILSPGLQSEQYF
TRBD1,TRBJ2-1,many,TRBV18,TGTGCCAGCGCCGGGACAGGGGTCGATGAGCAGTTCTTC,CASAGTGVDEQFF
NA,TRBJ2-1,many,TRBV30,TGTGCCGGAGCTGGAGGGGGTAGAGTGGGGATCTTC,CAGAGGGRVGIF
TRBD2,TRBJ2-3,many,TRBV11-2,TGTGCCAGCAGCTCGGGAGGGCCAGGTGATACGCAGTATTTT,CASSSGGPGDTQYF
TRBD2,TRBJ2-5,many,TRBV4-2,TGTGCCAGCAGCCCTCTAGCGGGAGGGGAAGAGACCCAGTACTTC,CASSPLAGGEETQYF
TRBD2,TRBJ2-2,many,TRBV7-3,TGTGCCAGCAGCTTACGACCTATATTGTCTAGCGGGAGTTCCGGGGAGCTGTTTTTT,CASSLRPILSSGSSGELFF
NA,TRBJ1-4,NA,TRBV5-1,TGCGCCAGCAGCTTGGACGAGAGTGGTAATGAAAAACTGTTCTTT,CASSLDESGNEKLFF